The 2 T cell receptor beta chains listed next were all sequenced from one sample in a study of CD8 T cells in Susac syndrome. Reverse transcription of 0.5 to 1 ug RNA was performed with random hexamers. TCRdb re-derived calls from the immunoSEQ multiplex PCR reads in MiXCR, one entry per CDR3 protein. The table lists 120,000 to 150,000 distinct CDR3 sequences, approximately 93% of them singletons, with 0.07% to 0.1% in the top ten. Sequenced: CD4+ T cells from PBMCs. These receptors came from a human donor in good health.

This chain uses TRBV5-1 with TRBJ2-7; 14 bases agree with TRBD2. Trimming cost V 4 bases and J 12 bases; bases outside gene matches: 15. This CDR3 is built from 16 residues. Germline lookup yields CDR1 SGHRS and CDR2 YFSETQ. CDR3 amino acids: CASSLEGGLAGEIPYF. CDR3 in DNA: TGCGCCAGCAGCCTGGAGGGGGGACTAGCGGGAGAAATTCCGTACTTC.

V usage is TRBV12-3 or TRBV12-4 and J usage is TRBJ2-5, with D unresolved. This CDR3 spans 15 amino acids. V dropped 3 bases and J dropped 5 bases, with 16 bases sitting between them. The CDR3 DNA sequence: TGTGCCAGCAGTTTCACATCACTCCCGGCGGAGACCCAGTACTTC. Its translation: CASSFTSLPAETQYF.